The 11 T cell receptor beta chains presented below share a single source sample, sequenced in a study of T cells after yellow fever vaccination. TCRdb used MiXCR to reprocess the 5' RACE reads, holding one entry per CDR3 protein. The table shows some 390,000 distinct CDR3 sequences, with approximately 5.7% occurring only once. The sample was PBMCs, taken 5 days after the yellow fever booster vaccination. Receptors were obtained from a young man who received the YFV17D yellow fever vaccine.

A few counts support this clonotype. The J gene is TRBJ1-1, the V gene TRBV7-9, with 9 bases aligning to TRBD1. The CDR3 loop spans 16 amino acids. CDR1 SEHNR and CDR2 FQNEAQ come from the germline V gene (reference sequence). J was trimmed by 1 base and V by 5 bases; bases with no gene match: 8. The CDR3 DNA follows: TGTGCCAGCAGCCGGGGGTGGGACAGGGCGAACACTGAAGCTTTCTTT. This sequence encodes CASSRGWDRANTEAFF.

The sample holds a few counts of this clonotype. CDR3: CAWSTQPDNEQFF. As DNA, the CDR3 is TGTGCCTGGAGTACCCAGCCCGACAATGAGCAGTTCTTC. The V call is TRBV30, the J call TRBJ2-1, with D unresolved. Germline-derived CDR1 and CDR2 are GTSNPN and SVGIG (reference sequence). This CDR3 is 13 amino acids long. V was pared by 2 bases and J by 5 bases, with 10 bases between.

This clonotype was counted at least ten times. The chain employs TRBV7-2 and TRBJ2-3, with TRBD1 identical over 12 bases. This CDR3 is 16 amino acids long. CDR1 SGHTA and CDR2 FQGNSA come from the germline V gene. J was trimmed by 4 bases and V by 2 bases; bases with no gene match: 4. The CDR3 here is CASSLTGTGGPDTQYF. The CDR3 nucleotides are TGTGCCAGCAGCTTAACAGGGACAGGGGGCCCAGATACGCAGTATTTT. The whole variable domain, filled in from reference TRBV7-2 and TRBJ2-3, reads GAGVSQSPSNKVTEKGKDVELRCDPISGHTALYWYRQSLGQGLEFLIYFQGNSAPDKSGLPSDRFSAERTGGSVSTLTIQRTQQEDSAVYLCASSLTGTGGPDTQYFGPGTRLTVL.

The V and J genes are TRBV7-9 and TRBJ1-4, with 7 bases that match TRBD1. The CDR3 runs 16 residues. J lost 5 bases, V lost 5 bases, and 11 bases had no gene match. Germline V CDR1 and CDR2: SEHNR, FQNEAQ (reference sequence). The CDR3: CASSRFLGQTNEKLFF. The DNA of the CDR3 is TGTGCCAGCAGCCGGTTTTTGGGACAGACGAATGAAAAACTGTTTTTT. Combining the CDR3 with reference TRBV7-9 and TRBJ1-4 gives the whole variable domain DTGVSQNPRHKITKRGQNVTFRCDPISEHNRLYWYRQTLGQGPEFLTYFQNEAQLEKSRLLSDRFSAERPKGSFSTLEIQRTEQGDSAMYLCASSRFLGQTNEKLFFGSGTQLSVL.

The chain couples TRBV15 to TRBJ2-1; 13 positions match TRBD2. The CDR3 runs 18 residues. V dropped 1 base and J dropped 4; count of bases not matched to a gene: 7. Germline CDR1 reads LNHNV; CDR2 reads YYDKDF (reference sequence). The CDR3 nucleotides are TGTGCCACCAGCAGAGGTTCCGGGACTAGCGGGAATTACAATGAGCAGTTCTTC. It yields the protein CATSRGSGTSGNYNEQFF.

This clonotype was seen at least ten times. The rearrangement uses TRBV6-6 and TRBJ1-1; unclear D gene. V shed 6 bases and J shed 4 bases, with 12 bases lying between them. Germline CDR1 is MNHNY and CDR2 is SVGAGI (reference sequence). The CDR3 runs 13 residues. This chain's CDR3 is CASRQGRSTEAFF. CDR3 coding DNA: TGTGCCAGCAGACAAGGGAGGTCCACTGAAGCTTTCTTT.

This clonotype was observed a handful of times. This sequence joins TRBV6-1 and TRBJ2-7; D is ambiguous. Per the germline V gene, CDR1 is MNHNS and CDR2 is SASEGT. There are 14 residues in the CDR3. V was trimmed by 5 bases and J by 3 bases, leaving 14 bases between them. CDR3 region: CASSRPTGGYEQYF. DNA of the CDR3: TGTGCCAGCAGTCGCCCGACGGGTGGCTACGAGCAGTACTTC.

The table lists this clonotype with many counts. The chain employs TRBV12-3 or TRBV12-4 and TRBJ1-4; 9 nucleotides match TRBD1. The V segment lost 2 bases and the J segment 7 bases; nucleotides outside the gene matches: 5. CDR3 size: 15 residues. The CDR3 DNA reads TGTGCCAGCAGTTTAACAGGGGGCTCGTCTGAAAAACTGTTTTTT. This codes for CASSLTGGSSEKLFF.

This clonotype was detected a few times. The chain is built from TRBV10-3 and TRBJ2-2; no firm D call. V was trimmed by 10 bases and J by 2 bases, leaving 8 bases between them. Germline values: CDR1 ENHRY, CDR2 SYGVKD. There are 12 residues in the CDR3. CDR3 loop: CATRANTGELFF. The CDR3 DNA follows: TGTGCCACCCGGGCCAACACCGGGGAGCTGTTTTTT.

Here the CDR3 DNA reads TGCAGTGCTATAAGGGGGAGCACAGATACGCAGTATTTT. Translating it yields CSAIRGSTDTQYF. This sequence joins TRBV20-1 and TRBJ2-3; a possible D gene is TRBD1 (6 bases). Germline CDR1 reads DFQATT; CDR2 reads SNEGSKA (reference sequence). This CDR3 has 13 residues. V lost 4 bases and J 0 bases, leaving 8 bases between the germline ends.

This chain joins TRBV13 and TRBJ2-3; D is uncertain. The CDR3 length is 14 residues. Deletions cut 5 bases from V and 2 bases from J, with 11 bases between. Germline CDR1 PRHDT, CDR2 FYEKMQ (reference sequence). CDR3 sequence: CASSPPIDTDTQYF. CDR3 DNA: TGTGCCAGCAGCCCCCCCATTGACACAGATACGCAGTATTTT.